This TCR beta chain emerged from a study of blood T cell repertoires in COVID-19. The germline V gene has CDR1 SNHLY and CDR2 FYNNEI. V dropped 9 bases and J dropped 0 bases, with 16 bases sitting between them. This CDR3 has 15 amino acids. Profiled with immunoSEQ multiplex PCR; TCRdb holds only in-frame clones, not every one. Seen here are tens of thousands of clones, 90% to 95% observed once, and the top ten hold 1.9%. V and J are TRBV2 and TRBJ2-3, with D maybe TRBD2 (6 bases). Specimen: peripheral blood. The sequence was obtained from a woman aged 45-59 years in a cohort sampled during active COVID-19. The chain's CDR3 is CARSTPSGSTDTQYF. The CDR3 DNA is TGTGCCAGAAGCACCCCCAGCGGGAGCACAGATACGCAGTATTTT.